Following are 19 T cell receptor beta chains from one sample sequenced in a study of cytomegalovirus exposure and HLA in healthy donors (dated by TCRdb to 2016 to 2017). The protocol used for the library was the immunoSEQ multiplex PCR assay. A mixture of 60 forward primers for TCR Vbeta segments and 13 reverse primers for TCR Jbeta segments was used in the multiplex PCR. The clones in this table, taken by TCRdb from immuneACCESS, are in-frame only. Not every clone is retained; where verified, under half of the shortfall comes from an unresolved V gene, and the cause of the rest is unknown. Across this sample there are 150,000 to 200,000 clones, with more than 65% seen only once. The ten largest clones represent less than 3% of the sample. Sequencing input: PBMCs. The receptors shown here come from a woman in her thirties or forties in good health and CMV-seropositive.

The CDR3 reads CASSLGTAYGYTF. As DNA, the CDR3 is TGTGCCAGCAGCTTGGGGACAGCTTATGGCTACACCTTC. V is TRBV7-9 and J is TRBJ1-2; 7 positions match TRBD1. Unmatched junction bases numbered 3, after V lost 3 bases and J lost 5 bases. CDR1 is SEHNR, CDR2 FQNEAQ, per germline (reference sequence). This CDR3 comprises 13 residues.

Comments on this clone: A junction boundary mismatches the germline segment, possibly from a read error. The gene calls are TRBV6-5 and TRBJ1-5; 8 bases agree with TRBD1. Germline lookup yields CDR1 MNHEY and CDR2 SVGAGI. The CDR3 sequence is 14 residues long. The CDR3 sequence: CASSTDRGDQPQNF. CDR3 DNA: TGTGCCAGCAGCACCGACAGGGGAGATCAGCCCCAGAATTTT.

The J gene is TRBJ2-5, the V gene TRBV6-5; D not resolved. The J call could be wrong; TRBJ2-7 is a better fit for the DNA end. The CDR3 runs to 14 residues. The V gene's germline CDR1 is MNHEY and CDR2 SVGAGI. The CDR3 sequence: CASSSNSNFYEQYF. CDR3 sequence (DNA): TGTGCCAGCAGTTCGAATTCGAACTTCTACGAGCAGTACTTC.

This chain connects TRBV7-2 to TRBJ2-3, with TRBD2 matching over 8 bases. The CDR3 contains 18 residues. The germline gives CDR1 SGHTA, CDR2 FQGNSA. V trimming: 1 base; J trimming: 2 bases; junction bases outside the gene matches: 11. This chain's CDR3 is CASSLGAGGRLITDTQYF. CDR3 DNA: TGTGCCAGCAGCTTAGGTGCGGGGGGCCGACTCATCACAGATACGCAGTATTTT.

The V gene is TRBV5-4, the J gene TRBJ2-7; TRBD1 matches at 7 bases. The CDR3 runs 15 residues. CDR1 and CDR2 from the germline V gene are SGHNT and YYREEE (reference sequence). After removal of 3 bases from V and 0 bases from J, the junction contained 6 bases not matched to a gene. Written as DNA, the CDR3 is TGTGCCAGCAGCTGGACCGGGACAGCCTCCTACGAGCAGTACTTC. The encoded protein is CASSWTGTASYEQYF.

This rearrangement joins TRBV2 to TRBJ1-1; 9 nucleotides match TRBD1. Per the germline V gene, CDR1 is SNHLY and CDR2 is FYNNEI. The CDR3 loop spans 14 amino acids. V shed 7 bases, J shed 3 bases, and the junction held 6 bases outside the gene matches. CDR3 DNA: TGTGCCAGCATGGGAACAGGGGGCCACACTGAAGCTTTCTTT. This gives the protein CASMGTGGHTEAFF.

This chain uses TRBV28 with TRBJ2-1, with 9 bases that match TRBD2. V trimming: 5 bases; J trimming: 1 base; junction bases outside the gene matches: 12. The germline V gene has CDR1 MDHEN and CDR2 SYDVKM. The CDR3 extends over 18 amino acids. CDR3 nucleotide sequence: TGTGCCAGCAGTCTAGCCTCCATAGCGGGAGAATCCTACAATGAGCAGTTCTTC. Encoded protein: CASSLASIAGESYNEQFF.

The chain carries TRBV7-2 and TRBJ1-1, with D maybe TRBD1 (5 bases). The V gene lost 6 bases and the J gene lost 2 bases, with 10 bases spanning the gap. CDR1 and CDR2 from the germline V gene are SGHTA and FQGNSA. There are 13 residues in the CDR3. The CDR3 region is CASSPRGNTEAFF. In nucleotides, the CDR3 is TGTGCCAGCAGTCCTAGGGGAAACACTGAAGCTTTCTTT.

This clone has just one count. The rearrangement uses TRBV6-5 and TRBJ1-1; a possible D gene is TRBD1 (5 bases). CDR1 is MNHEY, CDR2 SVGAGI, per germline. V lost 4 bases and J lost 1, with 7 bases in between. This CDR3 is 13 amino acids long. The CDR3 spells CASSLQANTEAFF. DNA for the CDR3: TGTGCCAGCAGTTTACAGGCGAACACTGAAGCTTTCTTT.

This clone was recorded only once. This sequence joins TRBV5-4 and TRBJ2-5; no firm D call. The CDR3 has 11 residues. The V end lost 4 bases, the J end lost 1 base, and 2 bases lay between the germline ends. Germline V CDR1 and CDR2: SGHNT, YYREEE (reference sequence). CDR3 loop: CASSLQETQYF. CDR3 DNA sequence: TGTGCCAGCAGCCTCCAAGAGACCCAGTACTTC. Together with reference TRBV5-4 and TRBJ2-5, the CDR3 gives the full variable domain: ETGVTQSPTHLIKTRGQQVTLRCSSQSGHNTVSWYQQALGQGPQFIFQYYREEENGRGNFPPRFSGLQFPNYSSELNVNALELDDSALYLCASSLQETQYFGPGTRLLVL.

The rearrangement links TRBV5-4 to TRBJ2-1; 14 bases are shared with TRBD2. V lost 5 bases and J lost 3; bases outside the gene matches: 7. The CDR3 spans 17 residues. The germline gives CDR1 SGHNT, CDR2 YYREEE (reference sequence). DNA of the CDR3: TGTGCCAGCAGGGCCGGACTAGCGGGAGGCCTCTACAATGAGCAGTTCTTC. Its translation: CASRAGLAGGLYNEQFF.

Turning to this clone: Other DNA sequences in this sample translate to the same CDR3. V usage is TRBV11-2 and J usage is TRBJ1-1; 10 nucleotides line up with TRBD1. Germline CDR1 SGHAT, CDR2 FQNNGV. The CDR3 covers 15 residues. V shed 5 bases, J shed 1 base, and the junction held 4 bases outside the gene matches. The CDR3 coding sequence is TGTGCCAGCAGCCCTAGACAGGGGGCGAACACTGAAGCTTTCTTT. Translating gives CASSPRQGANTEAFF.

The chain recombines TRBV4-2 with TRBJ2-1; TRBD2 might be the D (6 bases). This CDR3 region has 12 residues. V shed 5 bases and J shed 6 bases, with 8 bases lying between them. Germline V gene data show CDR1 as LGHNA and CDR2 as YNFKEQ. The chain's CDR3 is CASSGTFNEQFF. The CDR3, as DNA: TGTGCCAGCAGCGGGACTTTCAATGAGCAGTTCTTC.

The chain links TRBV5-1 to TRBJ2-3, with D perhaps TRBD2 (7 bases). This CDR3 has 18 amino acids. CDR1 is SGHRS and CDR2 is YFSETQ in the germline V gene. With 1 base removed from V and 4 bases from J, the gap between germline ends came to 22 bases. The CDR3 nucleotides read TGCGCCAGCAGCTTGTTGGCGAATGGCGGGGGCATCGCAGATACGCAGTATTTT. It translates to CASSLLANGGGIADTQYF.

The J gene is TRBJ2-7, the V gene TRBV7-3; TRBD2 aligns across 10 bases. Germline V gene sequence: CDR1 SGHTA, CDR2 FQGTGA. The CDR3 is 15 residues long. The ends lost 5 bases at V and 0 bases at J; junction bases unmatched: 4. Written as DNA, the CDR3 is TGTGCCAGCAGCCCATCTAGCGGGAGCTCCTACGAGCAGTACTTC. Residues: CASSPSSGSSYEQYF.

This sequence joins TRBV18 and TRBJ2-7; D perhaps matches TRBD2 (6 bases). The CDR3 consists of 13 residues. CDR1 KGHSH and CDR2 LQKENI come from the germline V gene. V lost 4 bases, J lost 9 bases, and 16 bases lay in between. The CDR3 spells CASSRGTDLGQYF. For the CDR3, the DNA is TGTGCCAGCTCACGCGGGACCGATTTAGGGCAGTACTTC.

The J gene is TRBJ2-1, the V gene TRBV4-1; D uncertain. V was trimmed by 1 base and J by 7 bases, leaving 17 bases between them. Germline assignment: CDR1 MGHRA and CDR2 YSYEKL. This CDR3 is 16 amino acids long. In DNA form, the CDR3 reads TGCGCCAGCAGCCAAGGGAACGGGTTAGCCATGAATGAGCAGTTCTTC. Protein product: CASSQGNGLAMNEQFF.

The chain joins TRBV28 to TRBJ2-1, with 7 nucleotides matching TRBD2. The J segment lost 2 bases and the V segment lost 3 bases, leaving 4 bases of the junction unmatched. From germline, CDR1 is MDHEN and CDR2 SYDVKM. The CDR3 consists of 15 residues. CDR3 DNA sequence: TGTGCCAGCAGTTTGGGGAGGGGTCCCTACAATGAGCAGTTCTTC. Protein product: CASSLGRGPYNEQFF.

This chain links TRBV7-2 with TRBJ1-4; a weak D match, TRBD1 (6 bases). The V end lost 4 bases, the J end lost 0 bases, and 12 bases lay between the germline ends. Germline CDR1 and CDR2: SGHTA and FQGNSA. The CDR3 is 16 residues long. CDR3 protein: CASSYADSATNEKLFF. CDR3 DNA sequence: TGTGCCAGCAGCTACGCGGACAGTGCAACTAATGAAAAACTGTTTTTT.